What follows are 7 T cell receptor beta chains derived from one specimen sequenced in a study of blood T cells in healthy people across ages. Alongside a J-beta primer mix, a sample-barcoded 5' primer served in a second PCR lasting roughly 6 to 11 cycles. A single record per CDR3 protein comes from TCRdb applying MiXCR to the 5' RACE reads. The sample yields roughly 2 million distinct CDR3 sequences, about 50% seen once. Sequencing was performed on blood. Every receptor here comes from a woman in her thirties or forties in good health.

The chain uses TRBV9 and TRBJ2-3; perhaps TRBD2 as D (7 bases). The CDR3 runs 15 residues. Trimming shortened V by 5 bases and J by 0 bases, and 13 bases separated the two germline ends. Germline loops: CDR1 SGDLS, CDR2 YYNGEE. CDR3 loop: CASRRGGASTDTQYF. DNA for the CDR3: TGTGCCAGCAGGAGGGGGGGGGCTAGCACAGATACGCAGTATTTT.

This clonotype appeared a single time. This rearrangement joins TRBV6-6 to TRBJ2-4, with D possibly matching TRBD1 (6 bases). The J call may be faulty, since TRBJ2-7 better matches the DNA end. Germline CDR1 MNHNY, CDR2 SVGAGI (reference sequence). CDR3 length equals 15 residues. The CDR3 here is CASRDPPGQDYEQYF. In DNA form, the CDR3 reads TGTGCCAGCAGGGATCCTCCGGGACAAGATTACGAGCAGTACTTC.

The chain carries TRBV6-1 and TRBJ1-4; D is unresolved. CDR3 length: 15 amino acids. Germline CDR1 is MNHNS and CDR2 is SASEGT. Trimming removed 4 bases at V and 5 bases at J, with 14 bases between. DNA for the CDR3: TGTGCCAGCAGTGTGGGCGGGATTTGGAATGAAAAACTGTTTTTT. As protein: CASSVGGIWNEKLFF.

The sample holds a few counts of this clonotype. The gene calls are TRBV12-3 or TRBV12-4 and TRBJ2-5; 8 bases are shared with TRBD1. V gave up 3 bases and J gave up 5 bases; unmatched junction bases: 11. CDR3 length: 16 amino acids. The CDR3 sequence is CASSFVQGVVLETQYF. CDR3 in DNA: TGTGCCAGCAGTTTTGTACAGGGGGTTGTCTTGGAGACCCAGTACTTC.

The chain uses TRBV4-3 and TRBJ1-5, with unresolved D. CDR1 is LGHNA, CDR2 YSLEER, per germline. Trimming removed 2 bases from V and 4 bases from J, with 12 bases in between. The CDR3 is 15 residues long. For the CDR3, the DNA is TGCGCCAGCAGCCAAAGTTCCACCTCAAATCAGCCCCAGCATTTT. Protein: CASSQSSTSNQPQHF.

CDR3 coding DNA: TGCAGTGCTGGGCTGGTCCAGGGGCGAGAGACCCAGTACTTC. Translating gives CSAGLVQGRETQYF. This chain uses TRBV20-1 with TRBJ2-5; weak D call: TRBD1 (6 bases). In germline, CDR1 is DFQATT, CDR2 SNEGSKA (reference sequence). Deletions cut 5 bases from V and 4 bases from J, with 17 bases between. The CDR3 is made up of 14 amino acids.

This clonotype was counted a few times. The rearrangement links TRBV20-1 to TRBJ1-2; a possible D gene is TRBD1 (5 bases). Germline values: CDR1 DFQATT, CDR2 SNEGSKA (reference sequence). Trimming left V 1 base short and J 10 bases short, with 22 bases between. CDR3 length: 15 amino acids. CDR3 coding DNA: TGCAGTGCTAGAGCCGATCAGCCAGGGATCACTAACTACACCTTC. Translating gives CSARADQPGITNYTF.